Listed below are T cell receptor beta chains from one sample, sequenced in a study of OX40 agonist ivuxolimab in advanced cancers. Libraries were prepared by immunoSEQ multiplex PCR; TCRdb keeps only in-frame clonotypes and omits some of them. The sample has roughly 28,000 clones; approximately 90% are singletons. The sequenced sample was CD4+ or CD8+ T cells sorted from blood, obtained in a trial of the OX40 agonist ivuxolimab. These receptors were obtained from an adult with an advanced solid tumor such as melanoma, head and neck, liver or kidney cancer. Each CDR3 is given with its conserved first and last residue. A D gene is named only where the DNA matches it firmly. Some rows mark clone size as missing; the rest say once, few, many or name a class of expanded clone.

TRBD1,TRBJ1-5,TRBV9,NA,CASSVGQGGSNQPQHF,TGTGCCAGCAGCGTAGGACAGGGCGGTAGCAATCAGCCCCAGCATTTT
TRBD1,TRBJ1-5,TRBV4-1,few,CASSQEGQGDQPQHF,TGCGCCAGCAGCCAAGAGGGGCAGGGGGATCAGCCCCAGCATTTT
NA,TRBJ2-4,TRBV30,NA,CAWSGLLNIQYF,TGTGCCTGGAGTGGGCTGTTAAACATTCAGTACTTC
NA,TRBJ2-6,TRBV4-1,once,CASSQLSGANVLTF,TGCGCCAGCAGCCAGTTATCTGGGGCCAACGTCCTGACTTTC
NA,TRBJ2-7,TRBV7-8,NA,CASSSAYEQYF,TGTGCCAGCAGCTCAGCCTACGAGCAGTACTTC
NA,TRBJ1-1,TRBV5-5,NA,CASSLEGGLGENTEAFF,TGTGCCAGCAGCTTGGAGGGGGGTCTCGGCGAGAACACTGAAGCTTTCTTT
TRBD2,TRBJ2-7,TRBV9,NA,CASSVRAGGVEQYF,TGTGCCAGCAGCGTAAGAGCGGGAGGGGTAGAGCAGTACTTC
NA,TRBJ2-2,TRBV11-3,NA,CASSLVDSATGELFF,TGTGCCAGCAGCTTAGTGGACTCCGCCACCGGGGAGCTGTTTTTT
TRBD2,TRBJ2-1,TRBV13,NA,CASSLSLAGGGSYNEQFF,TGTGCCAGCAGCTTAAGCCTAGCGGGAGGCGGGTCCTACAATGAGCAGTTCTTC
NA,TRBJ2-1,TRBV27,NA,CASSLIRDNEQFF,TGTGCCAGCAGTTTAATCCGGGACAATGAGCAGTTCTTC
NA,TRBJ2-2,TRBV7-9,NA,CASSLIGGELFF,TGTGCCAGCAGCTTAATCGGCGGGGAGCTGTTTTTT
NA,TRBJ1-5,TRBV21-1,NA,CASTRRLANQPQHF,TGTGCCAGCACCCGGCGCCTGGCCAATCAGCCCCAGCATTTT
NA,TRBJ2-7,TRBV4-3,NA,CASSQAALAPYEQYF,TGCGCCAGCAGCCAAGCGGCTCTAGCGCCCTACGAGCAGTACTTC
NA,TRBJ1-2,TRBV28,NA,CASSLLPGASGYTF,TGTGCCAGCAGTTTATTGCCGGGGGCGAGCGGCTACACCTTC
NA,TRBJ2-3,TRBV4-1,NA,CASSQVQGGTDTQYF,TGCGCCAGCAGCCAAGTTCAGGGGGGGACAGATACGCAGTATTTT